The rows below give T cell receptor beta chains drawn from one sample of a study of memory CD4+ T cells and cytomegalovirus serostatus. Assay: immunoSEQ multiplex PCR; the TCRdb copy retains only in-frame clones and omits some. Of tens of thousands of clones in the sample, about 70% were seen once. Sequencing input: memory CD4+ T cells from blood. The receptors were gathered from an adult in good health and CMV-seropositive. Each CDR3 is given without its conserved first and last residue. The order of the fields is CDR3 protein, J gene, V gene.

ASARGMNTEAF | TRBJ1-1 | TRBV14
ASSPWHRDYEQY | TRBJ2-7 | TRBV7-2
ASSSLASGTSGVDSTDTQY | TRBJ2-3 | TRBV18
ASREPNQPQH | TRBJ1-5 | TRBV6-1
ASSPVLGTDTQY | TRBJ2-3 | TRBV2
ATSRGQGETEAF | TRBJ1-1 | TRBV15
ASSELVRANEKLF | TRBJ1-4 | TRBV6-1
ASSYAESYGYT | TRBJ1-2 | TRBV6-6
ASSLGQKNNEQF | TRBJ2-1 | TRBV7-9
ASSLYQGYGYT | TRBJ1-2 | TRBV7-2
ATSRDQGIDTQY | TRBJ2-3 | TRBV15
ASSLNGPLNTEAF | TRBJ1-1 | TRBV7-3
ASSPSLNTEAF | TRBJ1-1 | TRBV28
ASSYSTRAYGYT | TRBJ1-2 | TRBV6-6
ASSSQGEETQY | TRBJ2-5 | TRBV27
ASRRFGQGEDTQY | TRBJ2-3 | TRBV27
ASSREVTPTQY | TRBJ2-5 | TRBV5-4
SAGEMGGYT | TRBJ1-2 | TRBV20-1
AWSSGLPEQPQH | TRBJ1-5 | TRBV30
ASRKRSGANVLT | TRBJ2-6 | TRBV19
ASKKHPSTDTQY | TRBJ2-3 | TRBV7-8
ATSRVASGGAYGYT | TRBJ1-2 | TRBV15
ASSLAGAGRQETQY | TRBJ2-5 | TRBV5-1
ASLDRGSEQY | TRBJ2-7 | TRBV28
ASPGSLAGVQTGELF | TRBJ2-2 | TRBV6-9
ASSESGVAKNIQY | TRBJ2-4 | TRBV10-1
ASSFASGEPQH | TRBJ1-5 | TRBV5-6
ASSLESYEQY | TRBJ2-7 | TRBV5-1
ASSLDSADETQY | TRBJ2-5 | TRBV7-8
AWGGATRGGEQY | TRBJ2-7 | TRBV30
AIPLAPGNYGYT | TRBJ1-2 | TRBV28
ASSPRDRGTKNIQY | TRBJ2-4 | TRBV4-1
ASSLGLAMNEQY | TRBJ2-7 | TRBV11-2
ASNEIAGGELF | TRBJ2-2 | TRBV6-1
ASSSRQGDHGNQPQH | TRBJ1-5 | TRBV28
ASSLASTAYEQY | TRBJ2-7 | TRBV5-1
ASSRSVTGRGYNEQF | TRBJ2-1 | TRBV4-3
ASSTDRASSGNTIY | TRBJ1-3 | TRBV19
ASSLQPSNSDTQY | TRBJ2-3 | TRBV5-1
ASSSGPGTYT | TRBJ1-2 | TRBV5-4
ASSLGPGFNQPQH | TRBJ1-5 | TRBV7-9
ASSLYRGSSGNTIY | TRBJ1-3 | TRBV7-9
AWSVRDRVNTEAF | TRBJ1-1 | TRBV30
ASSLGLRTAQETQY | TRBJ2-5 | TRBV5-1